Sequencing of this TCR beta chain was carried out in a study of T-cell reconstitution after alpha-beta-depleted transplantation in children. This clonotype turned up a few times. This CDR3 contains 16 residues. V lost 0 bases and J lost 7; bases outside the gene matches: 5. Per germline, CDR1 SGHDT and CDR2 YYEEEE. This sample's TCRbeta library carried unique molecular identifier barcodes. TCRdb itself ran the PCR reads through MiXCR, one entry per CDR3 protein. There are fewer than 700,000 distinct CDR3 sequences in the sample; 10% to 15% occur only once, and roughly 2.3% lies in the top ten. The sequencing used PBMCs, mostly from graft donor cells, collected 360 days after TCRalphabeta/CD19-depleted stem cell transplant. The clonotype was recovered from a male patient aged 10-17 years who had a stem cell transplant for acute myeloid leukemia, so the T cells may come from the graft donor. The chain links TRBV5-6 to TRBJ2-1; 12 nucleotides line up with TRBD2. The CDR3 DNA follows: TGTGCCAGCAGCTTGGCAGCTAGCGGGAGGGGTAATGAGCAGTTCTTC. This codes for CASSLAASGRGNEQFF.